Here is one T cell receptor (beta chain) with its context. Its antigen remains unidentified. These data belong to a study of CD4 T cells in relation to SARS-CoV-2 and coronaviruses. Findings and caveats of the study: About 65% of donors had memory CD4+ clonotypes crossrecognizing SARS-CoV-2 and common cold coronavirus spike.

Libraries were prepared by immunoSEQ multiplex PCR; TCRdb keeps only in-frame clonotypes and omits some of them. The table lists about 22,000 clones, about 70% of them singletons, with 15% to 20% in the top ten. The CDR3 has 17 amino acids. Germline CDR1 SGDLS, CDR2 YYNGEE. The V and J ends lost 7 bases and 5 bases, in that order; junction bases with no gene match: 17. The unexposed donors gave CD4+ T cells in about 2011-2019, prior to COVID-19. Isolation of CD4+ T cells took place after 10 days in culture. Sequencing was carried out using CD4+ T cells from PBMCs, cultured in vitro. The chain uses TRBV9 and TRBJ2-5, with 10 bases aligning to TRBD2. This sequence originates from a human donor in good health. The CDR3 DNA reads as TGTGCCAGCGGAAGCATAGCGGGAGGAGTAGGAGGGGAGACCCAGTACTTC. Amino acids: CASGSIAGGVGGETQYF.